What follows are 8 T cell receptor beta chains derived from one specimen sequenced in a study of blood T cell repertoires in COVID-19. The protocol was immunoSEQ multiplex PCR, while the TCRdb copy is restricted to in-frame clones and leaves out a portion. The table records some 160,000 clones, around 77% of them present only once. Sequencing input: peripheral blood. The receptors shown here come from a man in his forties or fifties with active or convalescent COVID-19.

V and J are TRBV29-1 and TRBJ2-7, with 7 positions matching TRBD2. The CDR3 length is 14 residues. The germline gives CDR1 SQVTM, CDR2 ANQGSEA. V shed 1 base and J 6 bases; nucleotides not matched to a gene: 9. This CDR3 reads CSVEVSGTKGEQYF. The CDR3 nucleotides read TGCAGCGTTGAAGTTTCGGGGACTAAGGGCGAGCAGTACTTC.

The chain employs TRBV5-1 and TRBJ2-5, with D tentatively TRBD2 (5 bases). The CDR3 totals 15 residues. V was trimmed by 2 bases and J by 4 bases, leaving 15 bases between them. Germline CDR1 reads SGHRS; CDR2 reads YFSETQ. The CDR3 spells CASSFIQAEGETQYF. For the CDR3, the DNA is TGCGCCAGCAGCTTCATCCAGGCCGAGGGAGAGACCCAGTACTTC. Full variable domain (missing parts from reference TRBV5-1 and TRBJ2-5): KAGVTQTPRYLIKTRGQQVTLSCSPISGHRSVSWYQQTPGQGLQFLFEYFSETQRNKGNFPGRFSGRQFSNSRSEMNVSTLELGDSALYLCASSFIQAEGETQYFGPGTRLLVL.

The chain carries TRBV18 and TRBJ2-5, with 9 bases lining up with TRBD1. This CDR3 spans 15 amino acids. J gave up 3 bases and V 0 bases, and 2 bases lay outside the gene matches. From germline, CDR1 is KGHSH and CDR2 LQKENI. CDR3 in DNA: TGTGCCAGCTCACCACCTAGGACAGGGGAAGAGACCCAGTACTTC. Protein sequence: CASSPPRTGEETQYF.

The rearrangement uses TRBV5-1 and TRBJ2-7; 15 nucleotides match TRBD2. The CDR3 spans 17 residues. V lost 3 bases and J lost 0; bases outside the gene matches: 4. Germline V lookup: CDR1 SGHRS, CDR2 YFSETQ. The CDR3 region is CASSWGLAGGSSYEQYF. Written as DNA, the CDR3 is TGCGCCAGCAGCTGGGGACTAGCGGGAGGATCCTCCTACGAGCAGTACTTC.

The sample holds many counts of this clone. The genes are TRBV5-4 and TRBJ1-1; perhaps TRBD1 as D (6 bases). The CDR3 runs 16 residues. V lost 3 bases and J 2 bases, leaving 17 bases between the germline ends. Germline CDR1 is SGHNT and CDR2 is YYREEE (reference sequence). DNA for the CDR3: TGTGCCAGCAGCTACTTAGGGGGAGTAATCAACACTGAAGCTTTCTTT. Its translation: CASSYLGGVINTEAFF.

The chain has TRBV19 and TRBJ1-1; 9 bases line up with TRBD1. V shed 5 bases and J 3 bases; nucleotides not matched to a gene: 10. The length of the CDR3 is 16 residues. The V gene's germline CDR1 is LNHDA and CDR2 SQIVND (reference sequence). In DNA, the CDR3 is TGTGCCAGTAGTGGGACAGGGAGGGCTACCGACACTGAAGCTTTCTTT. Translation gives CASSGTGRATDTEAFF.

V gene TRBV3-1 (or the pseudogene TRBV3-2) combines with J gene TRBJ1-6; a weak D match, TRBD1 (5 bases). This CDR3 has 16 amino acids. Germline CDR1 reads LGHDT; CDR2 reads YNNKEL (reference sequence). V lost 1 base and J lost 6, with 13 bases in between. The DNA of the CDR3 is TGTGCCAGCAGCCAAGGAGTCCCGACAGTTAATTCACCCCTCCACTTT. Translating it yields CASSQGVPTVNSPLHF.

This rearrangement joins TRBV5-6 to TRBJ2-7; D not resolved. Deletions cut 4 bases from V and 3 bases from J, with 14 bases between. The V gene's germline CDR1 is SGHDT and CDR2 YYEEEE. The CDR3 contains 14 residues. The CDR3 DNA is TGTGCCAGCAGCCTCCCCGGTACTGGCTACGAGCAGTACTTC. The encoded protein is CASSLPGTGYEQYF.